The T cell receptor (beta chain) under discussion was sequenced for a study of neurological immune-mediated disorders. V lost 3 bases and J lost 0, with 14 bases in between. This CDR3 has 16 residues. TCRdb ran MiXCR on the 5' RACE reads and lists one entry per CDR3 protein. The profile covers just under 45,000 distinct CDR3 sequences, with roughly 21% appearing a single time and roughly 4% taken by the ten largest. Time point: technical triplicate 3. In its sample, this clonotype was seen many times. The gene calls are TRBV12-3 or TRBV12-4 and TRBJ1-1, with D perhaps matching TRBD1 (5 bases). The TCR originated in a man aged 60 to 69 with HTLV-1-associated myelopathy (HAM/TSP). The sample comprised PBMCs. CDR3 sequence reads: CASSLGTVPLNTEAFF. CDR3 sequence (DNA): TGTGCCAGCAGTTTGGGGACCGTTCCTTTGAACACTGAAGCTTTCTTT.